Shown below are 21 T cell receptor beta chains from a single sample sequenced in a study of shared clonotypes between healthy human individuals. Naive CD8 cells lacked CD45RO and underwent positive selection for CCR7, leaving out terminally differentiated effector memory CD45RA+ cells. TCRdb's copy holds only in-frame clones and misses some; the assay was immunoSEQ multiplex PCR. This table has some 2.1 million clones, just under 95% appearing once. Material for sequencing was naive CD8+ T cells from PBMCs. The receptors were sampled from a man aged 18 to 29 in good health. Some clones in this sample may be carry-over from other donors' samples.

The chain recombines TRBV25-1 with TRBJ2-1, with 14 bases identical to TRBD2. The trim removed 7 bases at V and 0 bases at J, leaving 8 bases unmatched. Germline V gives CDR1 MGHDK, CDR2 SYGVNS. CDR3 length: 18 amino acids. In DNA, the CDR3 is TGTGCCAGCACAGGACTAGCGGGGGGAAAGAGCTCCTACAATGAGCAGTTCTTC. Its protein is CASTGLAGGKSSYNEQFF.

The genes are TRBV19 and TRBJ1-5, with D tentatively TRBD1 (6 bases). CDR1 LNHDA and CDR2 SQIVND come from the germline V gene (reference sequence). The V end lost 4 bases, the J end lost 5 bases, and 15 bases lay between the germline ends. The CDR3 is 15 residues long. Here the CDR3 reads CASSKDRGPHQPQHF. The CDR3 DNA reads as TGTGCCAGTAGTAAGGACAGAGGGCCCCATCAGCCCCAGCATTTT. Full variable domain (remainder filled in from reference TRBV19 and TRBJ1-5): DGGITQSPKYLFRKEGQNVTLSCEQNLNHDAMYWYRQDPGQGLRLIYYSQIVNDFQKGDIAEGYSVSREKKESFPLTVTSAQKNPTAFYLCASSKDRGPHQPQHFGDGTRLSIL.

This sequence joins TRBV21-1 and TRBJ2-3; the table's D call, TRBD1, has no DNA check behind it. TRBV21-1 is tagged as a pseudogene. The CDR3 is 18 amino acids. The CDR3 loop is CASSKVSGRGLCTDTQYF. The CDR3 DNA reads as TGTGCCAGCAGCAAAGTGTCGGGCAGGGGGCTTTGCACAGATACGCAGTATTTT.

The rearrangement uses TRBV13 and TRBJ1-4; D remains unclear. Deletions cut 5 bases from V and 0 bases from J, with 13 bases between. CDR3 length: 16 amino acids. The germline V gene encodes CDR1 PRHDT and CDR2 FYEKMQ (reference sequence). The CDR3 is CASSPGRLATNEKLFF. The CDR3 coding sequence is TGTGCCAGCAGCCCCGGAAGGCTTGCAACTAATGAAAAACTGTTTTTT.

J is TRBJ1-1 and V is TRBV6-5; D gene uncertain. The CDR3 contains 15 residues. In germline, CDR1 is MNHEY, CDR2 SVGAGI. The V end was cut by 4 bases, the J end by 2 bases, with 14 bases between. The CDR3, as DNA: TGTGCCAGCAGTTCAGGCGGGGTAGGAAACACTGAAGCTTTCTTT. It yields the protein CASSSGGVGNTEAFF.

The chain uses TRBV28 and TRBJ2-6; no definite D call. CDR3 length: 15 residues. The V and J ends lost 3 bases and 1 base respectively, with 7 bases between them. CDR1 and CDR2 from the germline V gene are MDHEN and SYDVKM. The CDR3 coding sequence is TGTGCCAGCAGTTTCTCCGAGTCTGGGGCCAACGTCCTGACTTTC. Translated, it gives CASSFSESGANVLTF.

The CDR3 DNA is TGTGCCAGTTCTAGAGGGAAGGGAGTAGGGGGCTACACCTTC. Its translation: CASSRGKGVGGYTF. This chain links TRBV28 with TRBJ1-2; D is unclear. Trimming removed 9 bases at V and 8 bases at J, with 22 bases between. Germline CDR1 is MDHEN and CDR2 is SYDVKM. The CDR3 length is 14 residues.

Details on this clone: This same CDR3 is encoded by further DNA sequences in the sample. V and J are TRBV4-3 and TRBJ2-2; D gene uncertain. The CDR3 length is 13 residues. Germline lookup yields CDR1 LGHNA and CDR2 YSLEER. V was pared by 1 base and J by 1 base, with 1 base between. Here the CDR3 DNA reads TGCGCCAGCAGCCAAGGGAACACCGGGGAGCTGTTTTTT. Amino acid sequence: CASSQGNTGELFF.

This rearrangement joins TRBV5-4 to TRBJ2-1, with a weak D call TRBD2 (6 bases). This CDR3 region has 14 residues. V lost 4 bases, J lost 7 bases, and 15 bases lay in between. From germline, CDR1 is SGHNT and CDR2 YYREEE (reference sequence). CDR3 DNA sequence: TGTGCCAGCAGCCCATCGCGCGGGGCAAATGAGCAGTTCTTC. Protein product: CASSPSRGANEQFF.

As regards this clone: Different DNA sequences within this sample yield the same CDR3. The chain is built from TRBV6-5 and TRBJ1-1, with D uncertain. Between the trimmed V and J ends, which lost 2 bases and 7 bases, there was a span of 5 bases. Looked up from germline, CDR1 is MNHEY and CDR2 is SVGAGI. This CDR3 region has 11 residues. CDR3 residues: CASSYGIEAFF. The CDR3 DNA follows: TGTGCCAGCAGTTACGGGATTGAAGCTTTCTTT.

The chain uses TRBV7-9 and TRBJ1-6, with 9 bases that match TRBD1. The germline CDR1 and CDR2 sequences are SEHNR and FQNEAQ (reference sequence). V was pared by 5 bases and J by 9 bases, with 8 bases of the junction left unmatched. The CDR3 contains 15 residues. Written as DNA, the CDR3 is TGTGCCAGCAGCGGACCGGGACAGGGCGGTTCACCCCTCCACTTT. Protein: CASSGPGQGGSPLHF.

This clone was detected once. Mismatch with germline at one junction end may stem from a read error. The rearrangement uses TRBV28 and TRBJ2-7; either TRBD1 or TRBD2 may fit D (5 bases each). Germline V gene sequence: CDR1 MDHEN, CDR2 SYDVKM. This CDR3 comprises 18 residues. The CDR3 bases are TGTGCCACCAGTTTTAAGGCCCCGGAGAGTTATTGGGACGGCGAGCAGTACTTC. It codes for CATSFKAPESYWDGEQYF. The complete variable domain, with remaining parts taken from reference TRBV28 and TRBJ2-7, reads DVKVTQSSRYLVKRTGEKVFLECVQDMDHENMFWYRQDPGLGLRLIYFSYDVKMKEKGDIPEGYSVSREKKERFSLILESASTNQTSMYLCATSFKAPESYWDGEQYFGPGTRLTVT.

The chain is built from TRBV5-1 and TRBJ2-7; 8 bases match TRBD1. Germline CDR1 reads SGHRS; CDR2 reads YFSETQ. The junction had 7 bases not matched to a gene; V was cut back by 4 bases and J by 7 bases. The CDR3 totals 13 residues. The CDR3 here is CASSLGQGMEQYF. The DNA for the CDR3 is TGCGCCAGCAGCCTAGGACAGGGTATGGAGCAGTACTTC.

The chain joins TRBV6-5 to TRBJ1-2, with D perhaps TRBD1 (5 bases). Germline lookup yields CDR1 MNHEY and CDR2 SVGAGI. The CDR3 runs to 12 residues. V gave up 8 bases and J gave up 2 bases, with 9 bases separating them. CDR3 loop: CASGTGNYGYTF. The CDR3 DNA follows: TGTGCCAGCGGGACTGGGAACTATGGCTACACCTTC.

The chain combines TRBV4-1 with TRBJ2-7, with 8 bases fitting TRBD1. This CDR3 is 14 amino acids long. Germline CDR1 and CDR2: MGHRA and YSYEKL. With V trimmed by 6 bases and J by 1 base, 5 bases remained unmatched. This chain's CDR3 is CASSRQGPSYEQYF. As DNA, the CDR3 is TGCGCCAGCAGTCGACAGGGGCCATCCTACGAGCAGTACTTC.

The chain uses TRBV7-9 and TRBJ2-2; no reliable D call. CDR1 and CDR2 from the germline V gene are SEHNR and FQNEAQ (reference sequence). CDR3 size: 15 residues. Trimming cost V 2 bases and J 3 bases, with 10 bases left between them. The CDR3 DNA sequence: TGTGCCAGCAGCTTAAGTGGCAGTGACACCGGGGAGCTGTTTTTT. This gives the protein CASSLSGSDTGELFF.

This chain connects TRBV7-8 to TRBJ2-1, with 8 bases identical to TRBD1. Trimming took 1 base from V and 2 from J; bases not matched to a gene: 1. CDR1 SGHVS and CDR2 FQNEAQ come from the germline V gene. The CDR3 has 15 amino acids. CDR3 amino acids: CASSLGQGTYNEQFF. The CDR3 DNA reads TGTGCCAGCAGCTTAGGACAGGGGACCTACAATGAGCAGTTCTTC.

In nucleotides, the CDR3 is TGTGCCAGCAGTTTAACCTTATTCCGCGAGCAGTACTTC. It specifies CASSLTLFREQYF. V and J are TRBV27 and TRBJ2-7; no reliable D call. The CDR3 loop spans 13 amino acids. Between the trimmed V and J ends, which lost 2 bases and 6 bases, there was a span of 11 bases. Germline-derived CDR1 and CDR2 are MNHEY and SMNVEV (reference sequence).

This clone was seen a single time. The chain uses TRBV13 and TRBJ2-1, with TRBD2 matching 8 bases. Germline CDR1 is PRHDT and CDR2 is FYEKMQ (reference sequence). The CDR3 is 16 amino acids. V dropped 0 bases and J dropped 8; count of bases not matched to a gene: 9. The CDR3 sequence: CASSLGGSGSSDEQFF. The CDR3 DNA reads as TGTGCCAGCAGCTTAGGAGGGAGCGGGAGTTCGGATGAGCAGTTCTTC.

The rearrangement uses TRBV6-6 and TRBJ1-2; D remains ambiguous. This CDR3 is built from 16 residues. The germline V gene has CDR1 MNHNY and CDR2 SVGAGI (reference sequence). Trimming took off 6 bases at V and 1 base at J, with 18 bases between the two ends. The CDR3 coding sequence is TGTGCCAGCAGCCCTATCCTTAAGGCACATAACTATGGCTACACCTTC. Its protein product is CASSPILKAHNYGYTF.

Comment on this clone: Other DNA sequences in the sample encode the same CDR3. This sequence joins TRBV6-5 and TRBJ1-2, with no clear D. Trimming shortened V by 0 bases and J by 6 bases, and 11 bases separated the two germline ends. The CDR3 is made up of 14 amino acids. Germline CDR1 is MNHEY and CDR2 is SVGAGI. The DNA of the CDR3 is TGTGCCAGCAGTTACTCAGGCCCAGGCCATGGCTACACCTTC. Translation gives CASSYSGPGHGYTF.